The clone carrying this TCR beta chain has a single count. The antigen remains undetermined. This CDR3 is built from 14 residues. Germline V gene sequence: CDR1 KGHSH, CDR2 LQKENI. V dropped 4 bases and J dropped 4; count of bases not matched to a gene: 6. This entry is derived from a study of shared clonotypes between healthy human individuals. TCRdb's copy holds only in-frame clones and misses some; the assay was immunoSEQ multiplex PCR. The sample shows about 380,000 clones, 90% to 97% of them seen only once. CCR7-negative CD45RA+ TemRA cells were pooled with CD45RO+ cells for CD8 memory. Study conclusions and caveats: When naive CD4 clonotypes were compared across four donors, around 5% were shared.

The chain uses TRBV18 and TRBJ2-5, with 7 nucleotides matching TRBD2. The specimen was memory CD8+ T cells sorted from blood. Subset described: CD45RO+ cells pooled with CCR7-negative TemRA cells. This clonotype was sampled from a man aged 25 to 40 in good health. The CDR3 spells CASSRTREVETQYF. The CDR3 coding sequence is TGTGCCAGCTCACGGACCCGGGAGGTAGAGACCCAGTACTTC.